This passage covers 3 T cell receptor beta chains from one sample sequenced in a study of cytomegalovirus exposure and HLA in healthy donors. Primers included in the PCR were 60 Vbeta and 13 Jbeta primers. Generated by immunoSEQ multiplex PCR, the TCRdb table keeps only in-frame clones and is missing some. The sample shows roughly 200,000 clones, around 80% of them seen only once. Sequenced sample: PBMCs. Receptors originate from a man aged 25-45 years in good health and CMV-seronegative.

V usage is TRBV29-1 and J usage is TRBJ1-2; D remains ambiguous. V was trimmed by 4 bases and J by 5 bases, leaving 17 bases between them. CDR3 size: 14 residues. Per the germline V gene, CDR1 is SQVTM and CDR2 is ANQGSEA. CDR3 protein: CSVALGPGGYGYTF. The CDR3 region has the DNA TGCAGCGTTGCACTCGGCCCGGGTGGGTATGGCTACACCTTC.

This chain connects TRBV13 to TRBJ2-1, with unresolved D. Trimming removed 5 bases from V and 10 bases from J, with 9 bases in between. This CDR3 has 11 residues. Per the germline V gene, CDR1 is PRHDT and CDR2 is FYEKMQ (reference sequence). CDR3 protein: CASSQGREQFF. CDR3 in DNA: TGTGCCAGCAGCCAAGGCAGGGAGCAGTTCTTC. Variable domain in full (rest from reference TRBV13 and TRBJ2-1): AAGVIQSPRHLIKEKRETATLKCYPIPRHDTVYWYQQGPGQDPQFLISFYEKMQSDKGSIPDRFSAQQFSDYHSELNMSSLELGDSALYFCASSQGREQFFGPGTRLTVL.

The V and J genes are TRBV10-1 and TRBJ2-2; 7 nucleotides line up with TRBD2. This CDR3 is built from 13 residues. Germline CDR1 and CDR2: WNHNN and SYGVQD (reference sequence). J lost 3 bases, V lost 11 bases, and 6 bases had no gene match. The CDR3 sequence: CAGDYRDTGELFF. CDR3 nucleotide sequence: TGCGCCGGGGACTACCGTGACACCGGGGAGCTGTTTTTT.